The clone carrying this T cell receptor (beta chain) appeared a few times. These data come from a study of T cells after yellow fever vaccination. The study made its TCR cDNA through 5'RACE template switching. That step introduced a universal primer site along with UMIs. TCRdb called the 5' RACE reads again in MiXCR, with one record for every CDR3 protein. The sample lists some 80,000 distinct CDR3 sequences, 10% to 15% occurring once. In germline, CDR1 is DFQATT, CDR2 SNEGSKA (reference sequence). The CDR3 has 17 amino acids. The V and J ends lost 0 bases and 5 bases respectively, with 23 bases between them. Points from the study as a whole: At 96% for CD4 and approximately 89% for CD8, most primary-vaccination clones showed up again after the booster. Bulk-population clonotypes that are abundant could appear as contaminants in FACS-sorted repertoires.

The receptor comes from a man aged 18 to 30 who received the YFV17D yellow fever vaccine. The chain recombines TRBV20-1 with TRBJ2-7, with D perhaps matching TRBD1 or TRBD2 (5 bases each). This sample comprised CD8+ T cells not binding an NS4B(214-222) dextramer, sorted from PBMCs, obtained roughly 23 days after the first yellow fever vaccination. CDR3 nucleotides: TGCAGTGCTAGAGATCGGGGCAGGGCAAGTTACTTGGACGAGCAGTACTTC. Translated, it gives CSARDRGRASYLDEQYF.